A single sample is the source of the 25 T cell receptor beta chains below, sequenced in a study of naive and memory T cell subsets. Two oligonucleotides, mixed equimolar, formed the beta constant-region primer covering TRBC1 and TRBC2. Four rounds of PCR amplified the ligated cDNA using nested alpha and beta constant-region primers plus SP2. TCRdb redid the calling of the UMI-ligation and nested PCR reads with MiXCR, one entry per CDR3 protein. The sample lists more than 100,000 distinct CDR3 sequences, roughly 36% occurring once. Sequenced input: central memory CD4+ T cells from blood. These receptors were taken from a human donor in good health.

The rearrangement joins TRBV20-1 to TRBJ2-7, with 11 bases that match TRBD2. This CDR3 is 18 amino acids long. Per the germline V gene, CDR1 is DFQATT and CDR2 is SNEGSKA (reference sequence). V lost 6 bases to trimming and J lost 4 bases; unmatched junction nucleotides: 20. CDR3 bases: TGCAGTGCCCCCTGGTTGGGGAAACTAGCGGGAGAGGGGTACGAGCAGTACTTC. Translating it yields CSAPWLGKLAGEGYEQYF.

This chain links TRBV5-1 with TRBJ2-4, with D perhaps matching TRBD1 (5 bases). V was clipped by 5 bases and J by 2 bases, with 11 bases between them. The CDR3 is 14 amino acids. Germline CDR1 reads SGHRS; CDR2 reads YFSETQ. The CDR3: CASREGVSKNIQYF. CDR3 nucleotides: TGCGCCAGCAGGGAAGGGGTTTCCAAAAACATTCAGTACTTC.

Ten or more counts support this clonotype. The V call is TRBV7-3, the J call TRBJ1-1; D uncertain. Trimming left V 0 bases short and J 5 bases short, with 7 bases between. The CDR3 sequence is 13 residues long. The germline V gene encodes CDR1 SGHTA and CDR2 FQGTGA. CDR3 coding DNA: TGTGCCAGCAGCTTAACTCCCCGAACTGAAGCTTTCTTT. Translating gives CASSLTPRTEAFF.

This chain links TRBV6-1 with TRBJ1-6; D not resolved. There are 12 residues in the CDR3. V dropped 5 bases and J dropped 5 bases, with 4 bases sitting between them. CDR1 MNHNS and CDR2 SASEGT come from the germline V gene. CDR3 protein: CASSLNNSPLHF. The CDR3 DNA reads as TGTGCCAGCAGTCTGAATAATTCACCCCTCCACTTT.

This clonotype was counted a few times. The chain combines TRBV6-6 with TRBJ2-7; no definite D call. This CDR3 is built from 14 residues. CDR1 is MNHNY, CDR2 SVGAGI, per germline (reference sequence). V was trimmed by 4 bases and J by 7 bases, leaving 17 bases between them. The CDR3 DNA sequence: TGTGCCAGCAGTTCCCAATTGGATTACGGGGAGCAGTACTTC. Encoded protein: CASSSQLDYGEQYF.

A few counts support this clonotype. The rearrangement links TRBV28 to TRBJ2-1, with D hard to call. Germline V gives CDR1 MDHEN, CDR2 SYDVKM. The CDR3 length is 12 residues. V was shortened by 5 bases and J by 9 bases, with 11 bases between the two germline ends. The CDR3 reads CASSNAFLEQFF. In DNA, the CDR3 is TGTGCCAGCAGTAATGCGTTTCTTGAGCAGTTCTTC.

There are many counts of this clonotype. The chain has TRBV10-3 and TRBJ2-7, with a tentative D call TRBD1 (6 bases). The germline V gene has CDR1 ENHRY and CDR2 SYGVKD. The V and J ends lost 5 bases and 0 bases respectively, with 20 bases between them. The CDR3 totals 17 residues. The CDR3 here is CAISPRPSTGYSYEQYF. The CDR3 coding sequence is TGTGCCATCAGTCCCCGACCCTCGACAGGCTACTCCTACGAGCAGTACTTC.

The rearrangement uses TRBV5-1 and TRBJ2-7, with D hard to call. Germline CDR1 is SGHRS and CDR2 is YFSETQ. The CDR3 contains 14 residues. The V gene lost 4 bases and the J gene lost 1 base, with 12 bases spanning the gap. The CDR3 region is CASSPERISYEQYF. CDR3 bases: TGCGCCAGCAGCCCCGAAAGAATTTCCTACGAGCAGTACTTC.

Only a few counts were recorded for this clonotype. This chain connects TRBV6-2 or TRBV6-3 to TRBJ1-1; D is perhaps TRBD1 (6 bases). Germline loops: CDR1 MNHEY, CDR2 SVGEGT. CDR3 length: 15 residues. V was clipped by 5 bases and J by 0 bases, with 13 bases between them. The CDR3 DNA sequence: TGTGCCAGCAGTCGCAGGGGATCCATGAACACTGAAGCTTTCTTT. Residues: CASSRRGSMNTEAFF.

This clonotype was seen only a few times. The chain combines TRBV7-2 with TRBJ2-6, with TRBD1 matching over 10 bases. The CDR3 runs to 18 residues. V gave up 5 bases and J gave up 0 bases; unmatched junction bases: 7. Germline V CDR1 and CDR2: SGHTA, FQGNSA. The CDR3 protein is CASSLYWTGGSGANVLTF. For the CDR3, the DNA is TGTGCCAGCAGCCTGTACTGGACAGGGGGCTCTGGGGCCAACGTCCTGACTTTC.

The table lists this clonotype with a few counts. This rearrangement joins TRBV18 to TRBJ2-5, with TRBD2 identical over 8 bases. V lost 2 bases and J lost 3; bases outside the gene matches: 8. CDR1 is KGHSH, CDR2 LQKENI, per germline. This CDR3 comprises 16 residues. The CDR3 protein is CASSPAQREREETQYF. The CDR3 DNA sequence: TGTGCCAGCTCACCAGCACAGCGGGAGAGGGAAGAGACCCAGTACTTC. Drawing the rest from reference TRBV18 and TRBJ2-5, the complete variable domain is NAGVMQNPRHLVRRRGQEARLRCSPMKGHSHVYWYRQLPEEGLKFMVYLQKENIIDESGMPKERFSAEFPKEGPSILRIQQVVRGDSAAYFCASSPAQREREETQYFGPGTRLLVL.

This clonotype turned up a few times. The genes are TRBV7-3 and TRBJ2-3, with 8 bases aligning to TRBD2. Germline assignment: CDR1 SGHTA and CDR2 FQGTGA. The CDR3 has 15 amino acids. V lost 5 bases to trimming and J lost 0 bases; unmatched junction nucleotides: 4. In DNA form, the CDR3 reads TGTGCCAGCAGCCGACTAGCGCTTAGCACAGATACGCAGTATTTT. Its protein product is CASSRLALSTDTQYF.

The rearrangement links TRBV30 to TRBJ2-1, with D possibly matching TRBD2 (5 bases). Per the germline V gene, CDR1 is GTSNPN and CDR2 is SVGIG (reference sequence). Trimming shortened V by 1 base and J by 11 bases, and 12 bases separated the two germline ends. The CDR3 consists of 12 residues. As DNA, the CDR3 is TGTGCCTGGAGTGCCGGGGTTGGGAAGCAGTTCTTC. Its translation: CAWSAGVGKQFF.

This clonotype appeared a few times. The genes are TRBV20-1 and TRBJ2-1; D not certain. Germline V lookup: CDR1 DFQATT, CDR2 SNEGSKA (reference sequence). Trimming left V 6 bases short and J 5 bases short, with 5 bases between. This CDR3 comprises 10 residues. The CDR3, as DNA: TGCAGTGCAAGAAACAATGAGCAGTTCTTC. Amino acids: CSARNNEQFF.

V usage is TRBV24-1 and J usage is TRBJ2-3; D uncertain. V was trimmed by 2 bases and J by 2 bases, leaving 4 bases between them. Germline V gene sequence: CDR1 KGHDR, CDR2 SFDVKD. This CDR3 is built from 13 residues. CDR3: CATSDSYTDTQYF. The CDR3 region has the DNA TGTGCCACCAGTGATTCTTACACAGATACGCAGTATTTT.

This clonotype was counted only a few times. The chain joins TRBV20-1 to TRBJ2-5; the match to TRBD2 covers 12 bases. The CDR3 is made up of 18 amino acids. With V trimmed by 0 bases and J by 5 bases, 13 bases remained unmatched. Germline CDR1 and CDR2: DFQATT and SNEGSKA (reference sequence). The CDR3 nucleotides read TGCAGTGCTAGAGAGGGGAGGGCGACTAGCGGGAGCAGGGAGACCCAGTACTTC. This codes for CSAREGRATSGSRETQYF.

V is TRBV24-1 and J is TRBJ2-1, with 8 bases matching TRBD2. Losses at the gene ends were 5 bases for V and 9 bases for J; bases not matched to a gene: 8. The length of the CDR3 is 14 residues. Germline loops: CDR1 KGHDR, CDR2 SFDVKD. The CDR3 sequence is CATSGTGGRTEQFF. The CDR3 nucleotides are TGTGCCACCAGTGGTACGGGAGGGCGGACTGAGCAGTTCTTC.

This clonotype was counted between two and nine times. The chain links TRBV28 to TRBJ2-2; a weak D match, TRBD1 (6 bases). The CDR3 contains 16 residues. V was trimmed by 5 bases and J by 5 bases, leaving 18 bases between them. Germline CDR1 and CDR2: MDHEN and SYDVKM. The DNA for the CDR3 is TGTGCCAGCAGTCAATCCCCGTTTGGGACAACCGGGGAGCTGTTTTTT. This sequence encodes CASSQSPFGTTGELFF.

There are a few counts of this clonotype. The chain employs TRBV5-1 and TRBJ1-5; unclear D gene. Per the germline V gene, CDR1 is SGHRS and CDR2 is YFSETQ. The CDR3 spans 13 residues. The V end lost 0 bases, the J end lost 3 bases, and 4 bases lay between the germline ends. CDR3 loop: CASSLGPNQPQHF. Here the CDR3 DNA reads TGCGCCAGCAGCTTGGGACCCAATCAGCCCCAGCATTTT.

This clonotype occurred many times. This chain's CDR3 is CASSHSYEQYF. CDR3 DNA: TGTGCCAGCAGCCACAGCTACGAGCAGTACTTC. J is TRBJ2-7 and V is TRBV11-2; D is unresolved. The CDR3 has 11 residues. The germline V gene has CDR1 SGHAT and CDR2 FQNNGV. V was shortened by 5 bases and J by 3 bases, with 5 bases between the two germline ends.

V usage is TRBV3-1 and J usage is TRBJ1-5; D gene unclear. The germline V and J ends were trimmed by 4 bases and 7 bases, with 14 bases remaining between them. CDR1 LGHDT and CDR2 YNNKEL come from the germline V gene (reference sequence). CDR3 size: 14 residues. Here the CDR3 reads CASSPGRVLQPQHF. CDR3 coding DNA: TGTGCCAGCAGCCCGGGGAGGGTATTACAGCCCCAGCATTTT.

V gene TRBV27 combines with J gene TRBJ2-2, with 9 bases identical to TRBD1. Germline-derived CDR1 and CDR2 are MNHEY and SMNVEV (reference sequence). J was trimmed by 3 bases and V by 3 bases; bases with no gene match: 11. This CDR3 contains 18 residues. DNA of the CDR3: TGTGCCAGCAGTTTTCGTGCACCGGGACAGGGTTACACCGGGGAGCTGTTTTTT. This translates into CASSFRAPGQGYTGELFF.

The chain couples TRBV24-1 to TRBJ2-3, with D tentatively TRBD2 (5 bases). V lost 0 bases and J lost 7, with 7 bases in between. Germline lookup yields CDR1 KGHDR and CDR2 SFDVKD. This CDR3 has 13 residues. The CDR3, as DNA: TGTGCCACCAGTGATTTGGCGGGTTATACGCAGTATTTT. It yields the protein CATSDLAGYTQYF.

The chain carries TRBV29-1 and TRBJ2-3; D ambiguous. The CDR3 is 12 amino acids. Germline V gene lookup returns CDR1 SQVTM and CDR2 ANQGSEA. Trimming removed 4 bases at V and 0 bases at J, with 5 bases between. The CDR3: CSVVLSTDTQYF. DNA of the CDR3: TGCAGCGTTGTTCTAAGCACAGATACGCAGTATTTT.

The chain has TRBV3-1 and TRBJ2-5; D uncertain. CDR1 is LGHDT and CDR2 is YNNKEL in the germline V gene (reference sequence). This CDR3 has 14 amino acids. Trimming removed 1 base from V and 5 bases from J, with 11 bases in between. CDR3 residues: CASSQGMVAETQYF. The CDR3 bases are TGTGCCAGCAGCCAAGGTATGGTGGCGGAGACCCAGTACTTC.